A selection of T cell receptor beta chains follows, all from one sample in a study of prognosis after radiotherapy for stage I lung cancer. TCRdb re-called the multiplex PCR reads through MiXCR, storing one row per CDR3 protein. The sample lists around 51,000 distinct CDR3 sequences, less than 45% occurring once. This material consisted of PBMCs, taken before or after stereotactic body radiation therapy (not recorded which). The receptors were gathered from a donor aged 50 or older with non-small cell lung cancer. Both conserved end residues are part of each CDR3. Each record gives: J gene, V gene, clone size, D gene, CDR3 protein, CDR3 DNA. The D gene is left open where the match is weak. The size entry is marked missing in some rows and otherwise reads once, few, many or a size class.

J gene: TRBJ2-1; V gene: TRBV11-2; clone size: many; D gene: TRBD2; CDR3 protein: CASSPLASGRGNEQFF; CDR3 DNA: TGTGCCAGCAGCCCCCTGGCTAGCGGGAGAGGCAATGAGCAGTTCTTC
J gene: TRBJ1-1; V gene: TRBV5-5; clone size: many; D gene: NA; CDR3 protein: CASSSGREGRSAFF; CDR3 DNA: TGTGCCAGCAGCTCTGGGCGGGAGGGAAGATCAGCTTTCTTT
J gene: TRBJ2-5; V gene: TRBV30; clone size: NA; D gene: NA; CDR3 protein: CAWVGDWAGGIQYF; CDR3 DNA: TGTGCCTGGGTTGGGGACTGGGCAGGTGGTATCCAGTACTTC
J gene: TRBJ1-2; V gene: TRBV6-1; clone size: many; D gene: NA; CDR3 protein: CASRSPGYGYTF; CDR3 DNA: TGTGCCAGCAGAAGCCCAGGGTATGGCTACACCTTC
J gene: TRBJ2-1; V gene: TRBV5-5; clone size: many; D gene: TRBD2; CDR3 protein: CASSLATRGGSITHEQFF; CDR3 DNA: TGTGCCAGCAGCTTGGCAACCCGGGGCGGGAGTATTACCCATGAGCAGTTCTTC
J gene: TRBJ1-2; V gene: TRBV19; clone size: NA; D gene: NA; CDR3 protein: CASSPRYRNRLGYTF; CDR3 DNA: TGTGCCAGTAGTCCAAGGTACCGAAATAGACTTGGCTACACCTTC
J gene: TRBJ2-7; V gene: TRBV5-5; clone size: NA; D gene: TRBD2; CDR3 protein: CASSLTGETSGIMVYEQYF; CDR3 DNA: TGTGCCAGCAGCTTGACTGGCGAGACTAGCGGGATCATGGTCTACGAGCAGTACTTC
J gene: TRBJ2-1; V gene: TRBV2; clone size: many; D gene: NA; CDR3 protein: CASSETPSYNEQFF; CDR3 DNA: TGTGCCAGCAGTGAAACACCTTCCTACAATGAGCAGTTCTTC
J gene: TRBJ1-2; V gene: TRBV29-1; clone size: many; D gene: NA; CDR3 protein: CSVVEGSYGYTF; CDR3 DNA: TGCAGCGTTGTGGAGGGAAGCTATGGCTACACCTTC
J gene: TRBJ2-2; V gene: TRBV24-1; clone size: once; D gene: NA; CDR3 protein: CATSGISPNTWELFF; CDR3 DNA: TGTGCCACCAGTGGCATCAGTCCGAACACCTGGGAGCTGTTTTTT
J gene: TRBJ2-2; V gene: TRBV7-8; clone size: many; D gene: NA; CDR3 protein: CASSLTGSTGELFF; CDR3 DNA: TGTGCCAGCAGCTTAACCGGATCCACCGGGGAGCTGTTTTTT
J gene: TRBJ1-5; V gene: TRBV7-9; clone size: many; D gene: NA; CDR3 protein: CASSPDSPNQPQHF; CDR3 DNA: TGTGCCAGCAGCCCGGACAGTCCCAATCAGCCCCAGCATTTT
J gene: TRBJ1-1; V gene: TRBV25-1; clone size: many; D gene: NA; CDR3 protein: CASSELDALNTEAFF; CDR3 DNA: TGTGCCAGCAGTGAATTGGACGCCTTAAACACTGAAGCTTTCTTT
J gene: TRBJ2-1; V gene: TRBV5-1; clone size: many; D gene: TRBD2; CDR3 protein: CASSLPTSGYNEQFF; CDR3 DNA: TGCGCCAGCAGCCTCCCCACTAGCGGATACAATGAGCAGTTCTTC
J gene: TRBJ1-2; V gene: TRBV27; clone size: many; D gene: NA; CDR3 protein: CASRRAGAHYGYTF; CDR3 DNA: TGTGCCAGCAGACGGGCAGGGGCGCACTATGGCTACACCTTC
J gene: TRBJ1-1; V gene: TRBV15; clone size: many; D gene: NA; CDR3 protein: CATSREGLDGARQAFF; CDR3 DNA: TGTGCCACCAGCAGAGAGGGGTTGGACGGGGCCCGCCAAGCTTTCTTT
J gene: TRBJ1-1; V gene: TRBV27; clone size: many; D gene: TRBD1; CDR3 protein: CASSLLPGQGNTEAFF; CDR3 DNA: TGTGCCAGCAGTTTACTCCCGGGACAGGGCAACACTGAAGCTTTCTTT
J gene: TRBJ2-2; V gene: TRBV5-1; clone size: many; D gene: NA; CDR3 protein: CASSPSVGASGELFF; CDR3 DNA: TGCGCCAGCAGCCCCTCCGTGGGAGCGAGCGGGGAGCTGTTTTTT
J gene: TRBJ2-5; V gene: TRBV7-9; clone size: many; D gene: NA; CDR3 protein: CASSTTVQETQYF; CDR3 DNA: TGTGCCAGCAGCACGACCGTCCAAGAGACCCAGTACTTC
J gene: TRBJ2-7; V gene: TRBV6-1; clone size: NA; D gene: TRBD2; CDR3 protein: CASSVISGSDEQYF; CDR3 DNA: TGTGCCAGCAGCGTGATTAGCGGGAGCGACGAGCAGTACTTC
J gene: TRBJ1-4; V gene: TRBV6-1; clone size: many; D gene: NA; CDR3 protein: CASSDHPEKLFF; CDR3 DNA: TGTGCCAGCAGTGACCACCCGGAGAAACTGTTTTTT
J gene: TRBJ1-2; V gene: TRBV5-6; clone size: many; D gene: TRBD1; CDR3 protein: CASRRTGIGYTF; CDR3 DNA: TGTGCCAGCCGCCGGACAGGGATAGGCTACACCTTC
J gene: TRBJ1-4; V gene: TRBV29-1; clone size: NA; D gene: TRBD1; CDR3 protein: CSVSGGLLGEKLFF; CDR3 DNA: TGCAGCGTCTCAGGGGGTCTCCTGGGCGAAAAACTGTTTTTT
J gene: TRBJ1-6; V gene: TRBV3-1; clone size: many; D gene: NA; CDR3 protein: CASSQNRDGGSPLHF; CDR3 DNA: TGTGCCAGCAGCCAAAACAGGGACGGAGGCTCACCCCTCCACTTT
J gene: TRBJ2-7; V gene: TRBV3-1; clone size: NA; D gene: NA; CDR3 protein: CASSQWEGGRPYEQYF; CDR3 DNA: TGTGCCAGCAGCCAATGGGAGGGGGGTAGGCCCTACGAGCAGTACTTC
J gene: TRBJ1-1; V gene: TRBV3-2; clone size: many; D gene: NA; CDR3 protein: CASSQDRIQGTEAFF; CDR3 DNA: TGTGCCAGCAGCCAAGATCGGATCCAAGGCACTGAAGCTTTCTTT
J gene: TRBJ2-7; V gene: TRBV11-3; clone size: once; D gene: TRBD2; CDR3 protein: CASSTGGWAIGRWNYEQYF; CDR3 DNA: TGTGCCAGCAGCACGGGGGGATGGGCTATCGGGAGGTGGAACTACGAGCAGTACTTC
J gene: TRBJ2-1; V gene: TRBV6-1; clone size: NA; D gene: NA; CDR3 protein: CASRRGLWVNYNGQFF; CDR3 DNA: TGTGCCAGCAGACGCGGGTTGTGGGTGAACTACAATGGGCAGTTCTTC
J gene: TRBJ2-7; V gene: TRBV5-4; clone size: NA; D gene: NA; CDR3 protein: CASSLAETAGYEQYF; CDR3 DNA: TGTGCCAGCAGCTTGGCCGAGACAGCAGGCTACGAGCAGTACTTC
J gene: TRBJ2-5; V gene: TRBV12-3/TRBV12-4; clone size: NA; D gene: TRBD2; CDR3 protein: CASSTGGPTQETQYF; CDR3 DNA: TGTGCCAGCAGTACGGGGGGACCGACCCAAGAGACCCAGTACTTC
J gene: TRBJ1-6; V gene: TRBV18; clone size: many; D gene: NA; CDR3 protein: CASSPTVLSSYNSPLHF; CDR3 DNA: TGTGCCAGCTCACCGACGGTTTTGAGCTCCTATAATTCACCCCTCCACTTT
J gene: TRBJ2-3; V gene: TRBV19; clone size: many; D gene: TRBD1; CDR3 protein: CASSIKRTGGADTQYF; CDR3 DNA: TGTGCCAGTAGTATTAAGCGGACAGGGGGCGCAGATACGCAGTATTTT
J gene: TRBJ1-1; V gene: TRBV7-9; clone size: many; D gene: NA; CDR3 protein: CASSLRFQTNTEAFF; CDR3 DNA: TGTGCCAGCAGCTTACGGTTTCAAACGAACACTGAAGCTTTCTTT
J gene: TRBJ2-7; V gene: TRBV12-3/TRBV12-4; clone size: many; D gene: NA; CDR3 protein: CASSYAGHGYEQYF; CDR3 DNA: TGTGCCAGCAGTTACGCAGGACACGGTTACGAGCAGTACTTC
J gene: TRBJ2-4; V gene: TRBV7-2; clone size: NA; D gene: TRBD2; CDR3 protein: CASSLFLREGIQYF; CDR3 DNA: TGTGCCAGCAGCTTATTTCTCCGGGAGGGCATTCAGTACTTC
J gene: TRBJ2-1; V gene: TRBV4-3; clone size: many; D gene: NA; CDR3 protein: CASSQEGRDYNEQFF; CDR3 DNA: TGCGCCAGCAGCCAAGAAGGCAGGGACTACAATGAGCAGTTCTTC
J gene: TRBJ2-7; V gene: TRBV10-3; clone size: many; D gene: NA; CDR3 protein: CAISDPGQEGHEQYF; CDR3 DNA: TGTGCCATCAGTGACCCCGGCCAAGAGGGCCACGAGCAGTACTTC
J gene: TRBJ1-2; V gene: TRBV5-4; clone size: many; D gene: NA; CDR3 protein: CASSTGTEYGYTF; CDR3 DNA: TGTGCCAGCAGCACCGGGACGGAATATGGCTACACCTTC
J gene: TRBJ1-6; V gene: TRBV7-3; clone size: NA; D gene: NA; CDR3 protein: CASSLTAPGVSPLHF; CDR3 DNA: TGTGCCAGCAGCCTAACGGCGCCAGGGGTCTCACCCCTCCACTTT
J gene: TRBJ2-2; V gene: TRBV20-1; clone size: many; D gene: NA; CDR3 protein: CSARDLPAGELFF; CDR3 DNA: TGCAGTGCTAGAGATCTTCCCGCCGGGGAGCTGTTTTTT
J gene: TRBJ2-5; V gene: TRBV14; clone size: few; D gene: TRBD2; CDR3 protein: CASSQLTSGWETQYF; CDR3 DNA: TGTGCCAGCAGCCAGTTGACTAGCGGTTGGGAGACCCAGTACTTC
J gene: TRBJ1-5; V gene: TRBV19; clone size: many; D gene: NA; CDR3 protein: CASRTSGFQPQHF; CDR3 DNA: TGTGCCAGCCGTACTTCAGGGTTCCAGCCCCAGCATTTT
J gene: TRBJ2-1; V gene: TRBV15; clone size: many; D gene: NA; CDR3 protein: CATSRVYSLSGTYNEQFF; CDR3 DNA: TGTGCCACCAGCAGAGTTTATTCCCTTAGCGGAACCTACAATGAGCAGTTCTTC
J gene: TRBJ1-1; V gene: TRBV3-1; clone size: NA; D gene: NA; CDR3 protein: CASSQHEGGTEAFF; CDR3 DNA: TGTGCCAGCAGCCAACACGAAGGTGGCACTGAAGCTTTCTTT
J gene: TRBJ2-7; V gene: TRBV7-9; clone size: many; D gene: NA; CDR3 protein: CASSRVGYSYEQYF; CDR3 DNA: TGTGCCAGCAGCCGCGTGGGCTATAGCTACGAGCAGTACTTC
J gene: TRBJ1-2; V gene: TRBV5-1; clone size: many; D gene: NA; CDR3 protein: CASSLEVGQLSYGYTF; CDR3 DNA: TGCGCCAGCAGCTTGGAGGTGGGGCAGCTATCCTATGGCTACACCTTC
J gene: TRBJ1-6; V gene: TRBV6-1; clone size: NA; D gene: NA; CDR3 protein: CASRKSWTARRVYNSPLHF; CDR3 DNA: TGTGCCAGCAGAAAGAGTTGGACCGCCCGCAGGGTCTATAATTCACCCCTCCACTTT
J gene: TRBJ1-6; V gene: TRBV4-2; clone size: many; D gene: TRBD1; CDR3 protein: CASSQEQGAGSPLHF; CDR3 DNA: TGTGCCAGCAGCCAAGAGCAGGGGGCGGGTTCACCCCTCCACTTT
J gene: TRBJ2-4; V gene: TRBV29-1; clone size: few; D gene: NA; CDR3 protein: CSVETPLTNIQYF; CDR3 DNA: TGCAGCGTTGAAACACCCCTCACAAACATTCAGTACTTC
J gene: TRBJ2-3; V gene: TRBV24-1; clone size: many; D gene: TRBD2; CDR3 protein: CATSDRGLAVTDTQYF; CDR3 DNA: TGTGCCACCAGTGACCGGGGACTAGCGGTCACAGATACGCAGTATTTT
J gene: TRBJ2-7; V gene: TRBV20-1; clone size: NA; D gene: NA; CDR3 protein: CSAPPSAVGTYEQYF; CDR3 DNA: TGCAGTGCTCCCCCCTCTGCGGTAGGGACCTACGAGCAGTACTTC
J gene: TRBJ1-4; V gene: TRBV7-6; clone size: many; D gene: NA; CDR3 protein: CASSLIPDSYNEKLFF; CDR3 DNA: TGTGCCAGCAGCTTAATTCCGGACAGCTATAATGAAAAACTGTTTTTT
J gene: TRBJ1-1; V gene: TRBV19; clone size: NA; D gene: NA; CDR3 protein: CASGRTWNTEAFF; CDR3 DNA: TGTGCCAGCGGGCGGACATGGAACACTGAAGCGTTCTTT